These 16 T cell receptor beta chains originate from one sample sequenced in a study of T cell responses to AZD1222 COVID-19 vaccine. Measured with immunoSEQ multiplex PCR; TCRdb has only the in-frame clones, and not every one. In the table there are fewer than 100,000 clones, about 88% of which are singletons. The sequencing used peripheral blood, collected on day 0 of AZD1222 vaccination. The receptors shown here come from an adult in good health.

This chain connects TRBV19 to TRBJ2-4; no clear D gene. V shed 3 bases and J shed 3 bases, with 12 bases lying between them. CDR3 length: 15 residues. Germline assignment: CDR1 LNHDA and CDR2 SQIVND (reference sequence). CDR3 region: CASSIEGLGKNIQYF. The DNA for the CDR3 is TGTGCCAGTAGTATCGAAGGTCTGGGCAAAAACATTCAGTACTTC.

The chain links TRBV5-4 to TRBJ2-1; D not certain. Germline CDR1 reads SGHNT; CDR2 reads YYREEE (reference sequence). Trimming took off 0 bases at V and 6 bases at J, with 10 bases between the two ends. The CDR3 contains 14 residues. The CDR3 sequence is CASSLGRRGNEQFF. CDR3 DNA: TGTGCCAGCAGCTTGGGTAGAAGAGGCAATGAGCAGTTCTTC.

V usage is TRBV6-2 or TRBV6-3 and J usage is TRBJ2-7; 7 bases map to TRBD1. V lost 6 bases and J lost 0; bases outside the gene matches: 5. The CDR3 loop spans 14 amino acids. Germline V gives CDR1 MNHEY, CDR2 SVGEGT. In DNA form, the CDR3 reads TGTGCCAGCAGCAACCGGGACAGCTCCTACGAGCAGTACTTC. Translation gives CASSNRDSSYEQYF.

The chain couples TRBV6-5 to TRBJ1-6; D unresolved. The ends were cut back, 6 bases at V and 9 bases at J, with 18 bases in the middle. The CDR3 has 15 residues. Germline V gene data show CDR1 as MNHEY and CDR2 as SVGAGI. DNA of the CDR3: TGTGCCAGCAGCGCGACTGCACCGTGGGGTTCACCCCTCCACTTT. Protein product: CASSATAPWGSPLHF.

This chain uses TRBV3-1 (or the pseudogene TRBV3-2) with TRBJ1-1; D remains ambiguous. Germline CDR1 is LGHDT and CDR2 is YNNKEL (reference sequence). This CDR3 contains 14 residues. Trimming stripped 0 bases from V and 0 bases from J, with 5 bases between. The CDR3 DNA reads TGTGCCAGCAGCCAAGAAGGCGTGAACACTGAAGCTTTCTTT. This codes for CASSQEGVNTEAFF.

This clone was detected only once. The V and J genes are TRBV6-5 and TRBJ1-2; 7 nucleotides match TRBD1. CDR3 length: 11 residues. Per germline, CDR1 MNHEY and CDR2 SVGAGI. V trimming: 8 bases; J trimming: 7 bases; junction bases outside the gene matches: 4. CDR3 sequence reads: CASGGGGGYTF. The CDR3 DNA sequence: TGTGCCAGCGGAGGGGGCGGTGGCTACACCTTC.

V is TRBV19 and J is TRBJ2-7, with 9 bases identical to TRBD1. There are 14 residues in the CDR3. Germline lookup yields CDR1 LNHDA and CDR2 SQIVND (reference sequence). V lost 5 bases to trimming and J lost 3 bases; unmatched junction nucleotides: 5. The CDR3 sequence is CASSQGTGFYEQYF. In DNA form, the CDR3 reads TGTGCCAGTAGTCAAGGGACAGGGTTCTACGAGCAGTACTTC.

The chain couples TRBV5-6 to TRBJ2-7; D is unclear. V gave up 1 base and J gave up 4 bases, with 9 bases separating them. Looked up from germline, CDR1 is SGHDT and CDR2 is YYEEEE. The length of the CDR3 is 13 residues. DNA for the CDR3: TGTGCCAGCAGCTTGCGGTCTTCTTACGAGCAGTACTTC. This gives the protein CASSLRSSYEQYF.

The genes are TRBV28 and TRBJ1-2, with 8 bases matching TRBD1. The junction had 8 bases not matched to a gene; V was cut back by 5 bases and J by 0 bases. Germline assignment: CDR1 MDHEN and CDR2 SYDVKM. CDR3 length: 16 residues. CDR3 coding DNA: TGTGCCAGCAGTCCCTACCGGACAGGGTCTAACTATGGCTACACCTTC. The encoded protein is CASSPYRTGSNYGYTF.

The chain combines TRBV5-4 with TRBJ2-3; 11 bases map to TRBD2. The CDR3 sequence is 15 residues long. Trimming took 4 bases from V and 4 from J; bases not matched to a gene: 5. CDR1 SGHNT and CDR2 YYREEE come from the germline V gene (reference sequence). CDR3 DNA sequence: TGTGCCAGCAGCGTTAGCGGGGGGGCGTCAGATACGCAGTATTTT. It codes for CASSVSGGASDTQYF.

V is TRBV9 and J is TRBJ1-1; D remains ambiguous. V shed 5 bases and J shed 0 bases, with 11 bases lying between them. This CDR3 region has 14 residues. Germline CDR1 reads SGDLS; CDR2 reads YYNGEE. Here the CDR3 DNA reads TGTGCCAGCAGTCTTAGCCTCATGAACACTGAAGCTTTCTTT. Translating it yields CASSLSLMNTEAFF.

This clone was seen once. The V call is TRBV3-1 (or the pseudogene TRBV3-2), the J call TRBJ1-4; 9 nucleotides align to TRBD1. The CDR3 length is 16 residues. From germline, CDR1 is LGHDT and CDR2 YNNKEL (reference sequence). V was pared by 0 bases and J by 8 bases, with 7 bases of the junction left unmatched. CDR3: CASSQDRRQGEEKLFF. CDR3 bases: TGTGCCAGCAGCCAAGACCGGAGACAGGGGGAAGAAAAACTGTTTTTT.

Only one count was recorded for this clone. V and J are TRBV3-1 (or the pseudogene TRBV3-2) and TRBJ2-5; 9 nucleotides line up with TRBD1. With V trimmed by 4 bases and J by 5 bases, 14 bases remained unmatched. The CDR3 has 17 residues. Germline V gene lookup returns CDR1 LGHDT and CDR2 YNNKEL (reference sequence). The CDR3 coding sequence is TGTGCCAGCAGCCCTCGGACGGAGGGACAGGGACACGAGACCCAGTACTTC. It is translated as CASSPRTEGQGHETQYF.

The chain carries TRBV10-3 and TRBJ2-7; a weak D match, TRBD2 (5 bases). V lost 9 bases and J 0 bases, leaving 12 bases between the germline ends. This CDR3 region has 13 residues. The germline V gene has CDR1 ENHRY and CDR2 SYGVKD. CDR3 residues: CAIASRDSYEQYF. CDR3 DNA sequence: TGTGCCATTGCAAGCCGGGACTCCTACGAGCAGTACTTC.

The chain has TRBV28 and TRBJ2-3, with D perhaps TRBD2 (5 bases). Germline-derived CDR1 and CDR2 are MDHEN and SYDVKM. The CDR3 covers 12 residues. V was cut by 6 bases and J by 5 bases, with 9 bases left in between. CDR3 coding DNA: TGTGCCAGCAGGGAGAGGGTAGATACGCAGTATTTT. As protein: CASRERVDTQYF.

The chain links TRBV2 to TRBJ1-1; D possibly corresponds to TRBD1 (6 bases). V dropped 4 bases and J dropped 5 bases, with 14 bases sitting between them. CDR3 length: 14 residues. Germline CDR1 SNHLY, CDR2 FYNNEI. In nucleotides, the CDR3 is TGTGCCAGCAGTGTAACCCAGGGGCGAACTGAAGCTTTCTTT. Translation: CASSVTQGRTEAFF.